This note documents a single T cell receptor (beta chain) sequence. Its cognate antigen has yet to be identified. Base qualities are not recorded, but no much larger clone differs from it by a single base. The CDR3 regions of human TCRbeta chains were analyzed by immunosequencing. In the paper's pipeline: Repertoire TCRs were checked for matches against a reference library of SARS-CoV-2-specific TCRs that had been generated using the MIRA antigen-specificity platform. Breadth was defined as the fraction of unique TCRs that were SARS-CoV-2-associated. Depth was defined as the fraction of total T cells that were SARS-CoV-2-associated. Using the MIRA data, each spike-specific TCR was mapped to the spike region that the TCR reacts to and placed in a CD4 or CD8 class. Log10-transformed breadth and depth values were compared by one-way ANOVA with Sidak's multiple comparisons tests. In TCRdb, the immuneACCESS table is reduced to in-frame sequences with V and J assigned. These tables do not hold every clone; where another copy was compared, an unresolved V gene accounts for under half, and the others remain unexplained. Clone size and V and J calls were adopted from that table, with D and trimming inferred from the DNA. This sample lists approximately 89,000 clones; approximately 90% were detected once. The leading ten clones occupy approximately 5% of the sample.

This sample's time point label indicates: about 28 days (+/-7) after the second vaccine dose. AZD1222 recipients given second doses at about 4 weeks or at about 12 weeks were pooled, since spike-specific TCR depth and breadth were not found to differ between the two schedules. Vaccinee samples came from UK trials COV001 and COV002, including a single-blind randomized controlled phase 2/3 trial of AZD1222 (ChAdOx1 nCoV-19) in healthy adults. Trial participant PBMC samples were collected at day 0 and day 28 after the second dose for TCRbeta chain sequencing. The data originate from a study of T cell responses to AZD1222 COVID-19 vaccine (dated by TCRdb to 2020 to 2023). For the wider study: A total of 230 or so trial participants underwent TCR sequencing, of whom around 200 received two doses of AZD1222 and about 25 received two doses of the MenACWY control vaccine. Trial participants were enrolled into age subgroups of 18-55, 56-69 and 70-plus years, which contained around 150, 28 and 57 TCR-sequenced participants, respectively. General study outcomes and caveats: Conclusions about previously exposed vaccinees are limited because only 5 or 6 AZD1222 recipients were SARS-CoV-2 seropositive at baseline. Participants were mostly white British and included more females than males, and it was suggested by the authors that clonal diversity may have been underestimated. The 56-69-year group was small, and its depth increase did not reach significance, likely because of low power. A significant rise in spike-specific TCR breadth and depth was observed after two AZD1222 doses relative to day 0 and relative to MenACWY recipients. Because no day 14 peak-response samples were available, repertoires were characterized only after the peak T cell response. Epitopes outside the regions mutated in the B.1.351 and B.1.1.7 variants were reportedly recognized by nearly half of the unique spike-specific TCRs. Vaccine-associated CD4 TCRs spanned the whole spike protein, with dominant responses in regions 160-218 and 743-854.

The CDR3, from cysteine to phenylalanine, totals 13 residues. Left in the record is the CDR3 DNA by itself, 39 bases read in frame from the first base. Trimming takes 2 bases from V and 4 bases from J, and the germline ends sit 8 bases apart. For CDR1 and CDR2, the germline V gene lists SGHTA and FQGNSA. The sequence joins TRBV7-2 to TRBJ1-2; the D gene lacks a confident call. This TCR was sampled from an adult who received the AZD1222 COVID-19 vaccine. Source: peripheral blood, taken 28 days after the second AZD1222 dose. The nucleotide sequence reads as follows: TGTGCCAGCAGCTTAAGTGCCGGCTATGGCTACACCTTC. It codes for CASSLSAGYGYTF.